The T cell receptor (beta chain) described here comes from a study of vaccination effects on CD4 cells after COVID-19. The assay was immunoSEQ multiplex PCR, and TCRdb's table has in-frame clones only and misses some. This table holds approximately 83,000 clones, around four fifths found once. Antigen-specific CD4+ T cells expanded by the ViraFEST assay with viral peptide pools were then sequenced. Scientists isolated CD4+ T cells after a roughly ten-day culture period ended. BNT162b2 vaccine or mRNA-1273 vaccine was given to participants in two doses. Testing of the vaccine recipients showed negative nucleocapsid antibodies and no prior SARS-CoV-2 infection. Of note for this clone: The antigen remains unidentified.

Study findings and constraints: Healthy vaccinees' vaccine-induced clones included only 1 of 255 cross-reacting with common cold coronaviruses. Few convalescent patients and no early post-infection timepoints were included in the study. Infection-derived and vaccine-derived clones contracted markedly late after vaccination.

The clonotype was recovered from a human donor who received a COVID-19 vaccine. The specimen was CD4+ T cells from PBMCs cultured with HCoV-OC43 spike peptides, collected after COVID-19 vaccination. Subset given: HCoV-OC43 spike overlapping peptide pool stimulation.

Here the CDR3 reads CAWSVGGRGDGYTF. Here the CDR3 DNA reads TGTGCCTGGAGTGTTGGGGGCCGGGGGGACGGCTACACCTTC. The chain combines TRBV30 with TRBJ1-2; a possible D gene is TRBD1 (6 bases). Germline CDR1 is GTSNPN and CDR2 is SVGIG (reference sequence). This CDR3 comprises 14 residues. Trimming removed 0 bases at V and 8 bases at J, with 16 bases between.